The 10 T cell receptor beta chains below were found in one sample sequenced in a study of cytomegalovirus exposure and HLA in healthy donors. Clones were sequenced by immunoSEQ multiplex PCR, and TCRdb holds only the in-frame ones, with some missing. The table has approximately 99,000 clones, around 85% seen once. The sample was PBMCs. These receptors were taken from a woman aged 18-30 years in good health and CMV-seronegative.

This clone appeared once. The chain links TRBV2 to TRBJ1-4; a weak D match, TRBD1 (6 bases). Germline values: CDR1 SNHLY, CDR2 FYNNEI. This CDR3 contains 12 residues. V was pared by 7 bases and J by 4 bases, with 7 bases between. The CDR3 loop is CASTRGNEKLFF. The CDR3 DNA reads TGTGCCAGCACCAGGGGTAATGAAAAACTGTTTTTT.

The V gene is TRBV2, the J gene TRBJ1-4; possibly TRBD1 for D (5 bases). Germline V gives CDR1 SNHLY, CDR2 FYNNEI. V was cut by 3 bases and J by 7 bases, with 12 bases left in between. There are 14 residues in the CDR3. CDR3 amino acids: CASSEGGTVEKLFF. DNA for the CDR3: TGTGCCAGCAGTGAGGGGGGAACCGTTGAAAAACTGTTTTTT.

The rearrangement joins TRBV30 to TRBJ1-6; 9 nucleotides agree with TRBD1. Germline V lookup: CDR1 GTSNPN, CDR2 SVGIG (reference sequence). The CDR3 length is 15 residues. Unmatched junction bases numbered 5, after V lost 4 bases and J lost 4 bases. The CDR3 coding sequence is TGTGCCTGGAACAGCGGGACAGGGTATAATTCACCCCTCCACTTT. This translates into CAWNSGTGYNSPLHF.

This chain uses TRBV18 with TRBJ1-4, with TRBD1 identical over 9 bases. The CDR3 totals 15 residues. Germline V lookup: CDR1 KGHSH, CDR2 LQKENI. The J segment lost 6 bases and the V segment lost 6 bases, leaving 8 bases of the junction unmatched. The chain's CDR3 is CASSRGTGRDEKLFF. The DNA for the CDR3 is TGTGCCAGCTCTCGAGGGACAGGGCGGGATGAAAAACTGTTTTTT.

V and J are TRBV7-9 and TRBJ1-5, with D perhaps TRBD1 (6 bases). V gave up 1 base and J gave up 7 bases, with 11 bases separating them. The germline CDR1 and CDR2 sequences are SEHNR and FQNEAQ (reference sequence). CDR3 size: 14 residues. In nucleotides, the CDR3 is TGTGCCAGCAGCTTAGACAGGGTGAGGCAGCCCCAGCATTTT. Protein: CASSLDRVRQPQHF.

The chain joins TRBV21-1 to TRBJ1-1. TRBV21-1 is marked as a pseudogene. The CDR3 totals 13 residues. The chain's CDR3 is CASSNTRNTEAFF. CDR3 coding DNA: TGTGCCAGCAGCAATACTAGGAACACTGAAGCTTTCTTT.

This clone appeared a single time. The chain has TRBV2 and TRBJ1-2, with a tentative D call TRBD1 (6 bases). Between the trimmed V and J ends, which lost 5 bases and 5 bases, there was a span of 9 bases. Germline V gene data show CDR1 as SNHLY and CDR2 as FYNNEI. The CDR3 sequence is 12 residues long. The CDR3: CASSFTGYGYTF. As DNA, the CDR3 is TGTGCCAGCAGTTTTACAGGGTATGGCTACACCTTC.

The rearrangement links TRBV5-8 to TRBJ2-3, with D perhaps TRBD1 (5 bases). Germline V gene lookup returns CDR1 SGHTS and CDR2 YDEGEE. The V end was cut by 4 bases, the J end by 6 bases, with 27 bases between. This CDR3 spans 18 amino acids. CDR3 residues: CASSEATRWGGTTDTQYF. In DNA, the CDR3 is TGTGCCAGCAGCGAGGCCACCCGGTGGGGCGGCACTACGGATACGCAGTATTTT.

The CDR3 DNA follows: TGTGCAGGGTCACTAGCGGAATACAATGAGCAGTTCTTC. Translating gives CAGSLAEYNEQFF. The chain employs TRBV6-1 and TRBJ2-1; 8 nucleotides line up with TRBD2. CDR3 length equals 13 residues. The germline gives CDR1 MNHNS, CDR2 SASEGT.

In its sample, this clone was seen a few times. The CDR3 DNA reads as TGCGCCAGCAGTGAGTCTTGGACAGCCAGCACAGATACGCAGTATTTT. Its protein is CASSESWTASTDTQYF. The V and J genes are TRBV10-1 and TRBJ2-3; TRBD1 might be the D (6 bases). This CDR3 is built from 16 residues. Trimming stripped 0 bases from V and 0 bases from J, with 10 bases between. Germline-derived CDR1 and CDR2 are WNHNN and SYGVQD (reference sequence).